This T cell receptor (beta chain) was observed in a study of blood T cell repertoires in COVID-19. This clone has just a few counts. The V end was cut by 2 bases, the J end by 6 bases, with 7 bases between. CDR3 length equals 13 residues. Germline V gene data show CDR1 as MNHEY and CDR2 as SVGEGT. Profiling relied on immunoSEQ multiplex PCR, and the TCRdb table lists in-frame clones only, not all of them. Counted here are 150,000 to 200,000 clones, 80% to 90% occurring once; the ten biggest clones make up about a tenth. J is TRBJ2-2 and V is TRBV6-2 or TRBV6-3, with D unresolved. This clonotype was obtained from a human donor with active or convalescent COVID-19. The donor label of this sample is uncertain. Material: peripheral blood. The CDR3: CASSYDGPGELFF. The DNA of the CDR3 is TGTGCCAGCAGTTACGATGGCCCCGGGGAGCTGTTTTTT.